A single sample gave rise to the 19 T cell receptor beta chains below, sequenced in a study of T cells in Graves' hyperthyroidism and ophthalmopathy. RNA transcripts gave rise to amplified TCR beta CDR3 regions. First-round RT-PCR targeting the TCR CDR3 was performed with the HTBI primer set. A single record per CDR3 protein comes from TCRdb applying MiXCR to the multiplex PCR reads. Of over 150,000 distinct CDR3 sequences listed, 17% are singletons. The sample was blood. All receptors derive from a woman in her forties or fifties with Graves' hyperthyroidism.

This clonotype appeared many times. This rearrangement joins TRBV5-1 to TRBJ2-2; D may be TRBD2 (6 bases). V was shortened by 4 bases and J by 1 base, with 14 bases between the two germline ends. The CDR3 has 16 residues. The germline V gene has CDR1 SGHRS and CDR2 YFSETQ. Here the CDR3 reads CASSPPGLKNTGELFF. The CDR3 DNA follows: TGCGCCAGCAGCCCCCCGGGACTGAAGAACACCGGGGAGCTGTTTTTT.

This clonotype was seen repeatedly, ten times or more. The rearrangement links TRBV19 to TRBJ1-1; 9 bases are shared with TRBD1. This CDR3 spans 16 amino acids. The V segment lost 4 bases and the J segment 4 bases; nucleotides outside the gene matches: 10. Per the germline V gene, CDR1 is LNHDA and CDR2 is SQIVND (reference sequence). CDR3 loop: CASSTGTGMFSTEAFF. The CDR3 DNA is TGTGCCAGTAGTACCGGGACAGGGATGTTTAGCACTGAAGCTTTCTTT.

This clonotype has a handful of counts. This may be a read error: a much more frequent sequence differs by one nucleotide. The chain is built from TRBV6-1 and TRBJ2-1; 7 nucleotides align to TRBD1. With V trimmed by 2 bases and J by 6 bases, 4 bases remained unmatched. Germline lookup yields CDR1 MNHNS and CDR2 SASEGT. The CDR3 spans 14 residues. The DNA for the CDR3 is TGTGCCAGCAGTGAATTAGGGGGCTGCAATGAGCAGTTCTTC. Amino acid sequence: CASSELGGCNEQFF.

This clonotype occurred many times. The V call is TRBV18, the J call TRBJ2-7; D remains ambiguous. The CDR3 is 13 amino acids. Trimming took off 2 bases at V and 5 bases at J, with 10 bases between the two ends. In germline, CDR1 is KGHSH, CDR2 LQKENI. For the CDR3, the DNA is TGTGCCAGCTCACCAGAGATTGGGGACGAGCAGTACTTC. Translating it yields CASSPEIGDEQYF.

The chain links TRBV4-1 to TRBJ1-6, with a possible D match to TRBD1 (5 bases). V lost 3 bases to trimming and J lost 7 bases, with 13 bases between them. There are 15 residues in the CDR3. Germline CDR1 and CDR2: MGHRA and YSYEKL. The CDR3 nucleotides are TGCGCCAGCAGCCAGGAAACAGGTTTCAATTCACCCCTCCACTTT. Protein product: CASSQETGFNSPLHF.

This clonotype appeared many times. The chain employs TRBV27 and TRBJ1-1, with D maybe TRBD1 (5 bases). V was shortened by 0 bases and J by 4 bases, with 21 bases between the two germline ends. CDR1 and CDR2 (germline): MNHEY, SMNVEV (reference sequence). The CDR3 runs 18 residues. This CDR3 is CASSLSRGIREYGTEAFF. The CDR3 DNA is TGTGCCAGCAGTTTATCGCGTGGGATCAGGGAGTACGGCACTGAAGCTTTCTTT.

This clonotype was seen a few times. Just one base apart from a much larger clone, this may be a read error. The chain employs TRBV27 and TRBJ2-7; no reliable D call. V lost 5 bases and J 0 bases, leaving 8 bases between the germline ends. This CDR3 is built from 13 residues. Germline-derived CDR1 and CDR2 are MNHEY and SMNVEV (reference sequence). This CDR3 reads CASSVGPSYEQYF. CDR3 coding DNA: TGTGCCAGCAGTGTTGGCCCCTCCTACGAGCAGTACTTC.

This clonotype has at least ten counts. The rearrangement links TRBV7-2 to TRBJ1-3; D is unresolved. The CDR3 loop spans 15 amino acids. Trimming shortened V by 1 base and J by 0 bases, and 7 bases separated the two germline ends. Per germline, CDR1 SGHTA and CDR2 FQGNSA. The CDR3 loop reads CASSLGASSGNTIYF. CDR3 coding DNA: TGTGCCAGCAGCTTAGGGGCCAGCTCTGGAAACACCATATATTTT.

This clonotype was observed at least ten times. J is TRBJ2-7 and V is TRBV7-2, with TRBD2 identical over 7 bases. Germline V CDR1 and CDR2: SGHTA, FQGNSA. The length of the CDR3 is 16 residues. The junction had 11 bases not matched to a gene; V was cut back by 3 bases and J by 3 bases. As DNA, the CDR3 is TGTGCCAGCAGCTTGGGGAAGGGGAGGGGTGGCTACGAGCAGTACTTC. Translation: CASSLGKGRGGYEQYF.

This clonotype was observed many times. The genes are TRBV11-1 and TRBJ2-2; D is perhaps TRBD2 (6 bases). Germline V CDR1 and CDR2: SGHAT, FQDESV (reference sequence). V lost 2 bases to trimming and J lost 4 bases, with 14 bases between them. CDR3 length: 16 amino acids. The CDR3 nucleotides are TGTGCCAGCAGCTTAAATCGGGGGTTACCCACCGGGGAGCTGTTTTTT. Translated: CASSLNRGLPTGELFF.

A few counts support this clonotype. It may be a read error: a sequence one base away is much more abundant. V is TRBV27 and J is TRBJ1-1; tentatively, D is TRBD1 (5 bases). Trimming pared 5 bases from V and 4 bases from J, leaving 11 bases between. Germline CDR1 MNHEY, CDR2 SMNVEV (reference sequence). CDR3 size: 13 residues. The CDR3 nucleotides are TGTGCCAGCAGTCTCAGGGTGACCACTGAAGCTTTCTTT. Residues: CASSLRVTTEAFF.

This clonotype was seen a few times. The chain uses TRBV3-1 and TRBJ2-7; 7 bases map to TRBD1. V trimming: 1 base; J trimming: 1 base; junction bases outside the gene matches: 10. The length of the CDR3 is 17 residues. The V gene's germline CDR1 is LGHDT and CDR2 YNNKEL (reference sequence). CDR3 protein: CASSQGPGTASSYEQYF. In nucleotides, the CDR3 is TGTGCCAGCAGCCAAGGCCCCGGGACAGCCTCATCCTACGAGCAGTACTTC.

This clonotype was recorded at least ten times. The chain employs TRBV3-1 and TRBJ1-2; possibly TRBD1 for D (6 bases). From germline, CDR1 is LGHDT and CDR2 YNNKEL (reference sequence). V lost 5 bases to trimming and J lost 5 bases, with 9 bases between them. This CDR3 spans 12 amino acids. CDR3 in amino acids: CASSTQGYGYTF. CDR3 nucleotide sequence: TGTGCCAGCAGCACACAGGGATATGGCTACACCTTC.

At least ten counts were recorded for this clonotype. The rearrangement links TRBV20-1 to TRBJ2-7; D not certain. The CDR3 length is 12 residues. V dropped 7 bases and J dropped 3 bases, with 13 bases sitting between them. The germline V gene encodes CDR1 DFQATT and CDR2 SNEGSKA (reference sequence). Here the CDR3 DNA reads TGCAGTGGGGCCGGCGGTCACTACGAGCAGTACTTC. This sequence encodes CSGAGGHYEQYF.

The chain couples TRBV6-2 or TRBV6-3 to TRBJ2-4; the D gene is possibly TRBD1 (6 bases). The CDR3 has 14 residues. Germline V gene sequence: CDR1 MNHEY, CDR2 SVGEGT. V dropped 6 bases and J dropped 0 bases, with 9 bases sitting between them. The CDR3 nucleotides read TGTGCCAGCAGGGACAGCTTAGCCAAAAACATTCAGTACTTC. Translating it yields CASRDSLAKNIQYF.

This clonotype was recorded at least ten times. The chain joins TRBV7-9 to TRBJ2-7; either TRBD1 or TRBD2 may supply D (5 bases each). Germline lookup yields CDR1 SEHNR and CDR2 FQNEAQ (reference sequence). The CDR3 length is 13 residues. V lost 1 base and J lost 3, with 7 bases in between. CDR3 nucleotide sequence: TGTGCCAGCAGCTTAGGGGGGTTCTACGAGCAGTACTTC. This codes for CASSLGGFYEQYF.

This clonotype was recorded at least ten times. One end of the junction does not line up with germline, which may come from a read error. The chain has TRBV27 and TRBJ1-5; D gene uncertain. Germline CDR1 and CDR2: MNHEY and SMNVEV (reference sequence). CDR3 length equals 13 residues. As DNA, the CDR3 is TGTGCCAGCAGTTTAACATTTCATCAGCCCCAACATTTT. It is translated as CASSLTFHQPQHF.

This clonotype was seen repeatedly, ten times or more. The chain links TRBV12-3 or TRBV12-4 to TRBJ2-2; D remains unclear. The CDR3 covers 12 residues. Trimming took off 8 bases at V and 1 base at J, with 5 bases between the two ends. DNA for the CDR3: TGTGCCAGCGGACGGAACACCGGGGAGCTGTTTTTT. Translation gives CASGRNTGELFF.

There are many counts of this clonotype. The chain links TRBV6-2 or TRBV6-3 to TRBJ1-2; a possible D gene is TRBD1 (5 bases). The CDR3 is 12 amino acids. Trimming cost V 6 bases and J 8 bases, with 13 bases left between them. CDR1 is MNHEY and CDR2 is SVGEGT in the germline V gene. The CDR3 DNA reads TGTGCCAGCAGCCCGACAGACCGGGGCTACACCTTC. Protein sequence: CASSPTDRGYTF.